Detailed here is one T cell receptor beta chain. The data were obtained in a study of ipilimumab plus nivolumab after autologous stem cell transplantation. Whole-study context: The DLBCL cohort had primary refractory and relapsed disease, with 18-month progression-free survival of about 82% and 31%.

The V gene lost 1 base and the J gene lost 0 bases, with 4 bases spanning the gap. The CDR3 runs 13 residues. Germline V gene lookup returns CDR1 GTSNPN and CDR2 SVGIG (reference sequence). Profiling relied on immunoSEQ multiplex PCR, and the TCRdb table lists in-frame clones only, not all of them. Of about 16,000 clones detected, around 80% appear once; the ten largest clones hold under 25%. The gene calls are TRBV30 and TRBJ1-3, with D unclear. The specimen was PBMCs, collected in a trial of ipilimumab plus nivolumab as post-transplant consolidation. This clonotype was sampled from a male donor with diffuse large B-cell lymphoma. The CDR3 loop reads CAWSGSSGNTIYF. Here the CDR3 DNA reads TGTGCCTGGAGTGGGTCCTCTGGAAACACCATATATTTT.